The 16 T cell receptor beta chains below all came from one sample that was sequenced in a study of T cell repertoires in cytomegalovirus infection. In TCRdb, the reads were re-called with MiXCR into one record per CDR3 protein. The sample lists some 940,000 distinct CDR3 sequences; around a third were seen once. These TCRs are of unknown antigen specificity. The input for sequencing was cultured CD8+ T cells from PBMCs, taken from culture after CMV antigen stimulation. Source of these receptors: a human donor in good health (CMV status not recorded). Some clones in this sample may be carry-over from other donors' samples.

This clonotype was recorded a few times. Here the CDR3 DNA reads TGTGCTGATCGGACGGGGGTATACAATCAGCCCCAGCATTTT. It is translated as CADRTGVYNQPQHF. The chain recombines TRBV19 with TRBJ1-5; a weak D match, TRBD1 (5 bases). Germline assignment: CDR1 LNHDA and CDR2 SQIVND (reference sequence). The CDR3 loop spans 14 amino acids.

The V gene is TRBV4-1, the J gene TRBJ1-1; a weak D match, TRBD1 (5 bases). The germline CDR1 and CDR2 sequences are MGHRA and YSYEKL. The CDR3 length is 16 residues. The V end was cut by 0 bases, the J end by 5 bases, with 16 bases between. The CDR3 sequence is CASSQETGGVRTEAFF. In DNA, the CDR3 is TGCGCCAGCAGCCAAGAAACCGGGGGGGTAAGGACTGAAGCTTTCTTT.

This chain uses TRBV27 with TRBJ2-5; tentatively, D is TRBD1 or TRBD2 (5 bases each). Germline values: CDR1 MNHEY, CDR2 SMNVEV (reference sequence). The CDR3 has 15 amino acids. V lost 6 bases and J lost 3, with 17 bases in between. CDR3 residues: CASSGTPNGKETQYF. The CDR3 nucleotides read TGTGCCAGCAGCGGGACGCCGAACGGGAAAGAGACCCAGTACTTC.

The rearrangement uses TRBV4-1 and TRBJ2-2; 13 positions match TRBD2. V lost 1 base and J lost 4; bases outside the gene matches: 3. The germline V gene has CDR1 MGHRA and CDR2 YSYEKL. This CDR3 comprises 17 residues. This CDR3 is CASSQGLAGGPTGELFF. The CDR3 DNA reads TGCGCCAGCAGCCAAGGACTAGCGGGGGGACCCACCGGGGAGCTGTTTTTT.

With respect to this clonotype: This sequence may be a read error, since a much larger clone differs from it by one base. V is TRBV7-8 and J is TRBJ1-2, with 9 positions matching TRBD1. The CDR3 length is 16 residues. The germline V gene has CDR1 SGHVS and CDR2 FQNEAQ. This CDR3 reads CASSENRGTGPYGCTF. The CDR3 nucleotides read TGTGCCAGCAGCGAGAATAGGGGGACAGGGCCCTATGGCTGCACCTTC.

This clonotype has just a few counts. This chain uses TRBV6-1 with TRBJ2-1, with 9 bases lining up with TRBD1. V dropped 1 base and J dropped 2; count of bases not matched to a gene: 6. Germline V gene sequence: CDR1 MNHNS, CDR2 SASEGT. This CDR3 region has 17 residues. Here the CDR3 DNA reads TGTGCCAGCAGTGAAGGCTGGGACAGGGTCCCCTACAATGAGCAGTTCTTC. It yields the protein CASSEGWDRVPYNEQFF.

The chain uses TRBV7-3 and TRBJ2-2; D may be TRBD1 or TRBD2 (5 bases each). Germline V gives CDR1 SGHTA, CDR2 FQGTGA. V shed 8 bases and J shed 5 bases, with 15 bases lying between them. The CDR3 is 14 residues long. CDR3 sequence (DNA): TGTGCCAGCCTGGCGGGCAGGGTAACCGGGGAGCTGTTTTTT. This codes for CASLAGRVTGELFF.

This chain connects TRBV15 to TRBJ2-7, with 11 bases aligning to TRBD2. Germline loops: CDR1 LNHNV, CDR2 YYDKDF (reference sequence). The CDR3 runs to 17 residues. V shed 4 bases, J shed 0 bases, and the junction held 8 bases outside the gene matches. Here the CDR3 reads CATSTSRLAGSSYEQYV. The CDR3 DNA is TGTGCCACCAGCACCTCCAGACTAGCGGGATCCTCCTACGAGCAGTACGTC.

The chain uses TRBV28 and TRBJ1-2, with D hard to call. This CDR3 contains 12 residues. Germline assignment: CDR1 MDHEN and CDR2 SYDVKM. V was trimmed by 3 bases and J by 5 bases, leaving 7 bases between them. This chain's CDR3 is CASSLPLYGYTF. The CDR3, as DNA: TGTGCCAGCAGTTTGCCCCTGTATGGCTACACCTTC.

The V gene is TRBV6-1, the J gene TRBJ1-1; 9 bases align to TRBD1. CDR1 and CDR2 from the germline V gene are MNHNS and SASEGT. The V and J ends lost 5 bases and 8 bases, in that order; junction bases with no gene match: 3. The CDR3 has 12 amino acids. In DNA, the CDR3 is TGTGCCAGCAGTCGGACAGGGGACGAAGCTTTCTTT. It codes for CASSRTGDEAFF.

The CDR3 region is CASSERDSRTDTQYF. The CDR3 DNA reads as TGTGCCAGCAGTGAACGGGACTCGCGCACAGATACGCAGTATTTT. The chain joins TRBV6-1 to TRBJ2-3, with D perhaps TRBD2 (6 bases). Between the trimmed V and J ends, which lost 2 bases and 1 base, there was a span of 10 bases. The germline V gene has CDR1 MNHNS and CDR2 SASEGT. This CDR3 spans 15 amino acids.

Turning to this clonotype: This CDR3 fails to terminate in the conserved phenylalanine or tryptophan, so it likely reflects a read error. The rearrangement joins TRBV5-1 to TRBJ2-7; 14 bases are a match to TRBD2. Unmatched junction bases numbered 5, after V lost 3 bases and J lost 3 bases. The CDR3 contains 16 residues. Germline-derived CDR1 and CDR2 are SGHRS and YFSETQ. CDR3 loop: CASSWGLAGEDYEQYI. CDR3 nucleotides: TGCGCCAGCAGCTGGGGACTAGCGGGGGAAGACTACGAGCAGTACATC.

This clonotype has ten or more counts. J is TRBJ2-7 and V is TRBV7-2, with no clear D. V was shortened by 3 bases and J by 6 bases, with 6 bases between the two germline ends. The CDR3 totals 11 residues. Germline CDR1 and CDR2: SGHTA and FQGNSA. Here the CDR3 DNA reads TGTGCCAGCAGCTTGGGTCGCGAGCAGTACGTC. Its protein is CASSLGREQYV.

This clonotype appeared a few times. The chain is built from TRBV12-3 or TRBV12-4 and TRBJ1-2; 7 bases align to TRBD1. V lost 5 bases and J lost 9; bases outside the gene matches: 6. CDR3 size: 12 residues. In nucleotides, the CDR3 is TGTGCCAGCAGTGTAGGGGGCGCGAGCTACACCTTC. This gives the protein CASSVGGASYTF.

This clonotype was seen a few times. The V and J genes are TRBV20-1 and TRBJ1-2; TRBD1 is a possible D gene (5 bases). CDR3 size: 11 residues. Germline loops: CDR1 DFQATT, CDR2 SNEGSKA (reference sequence). V was pared by 4 bases and J by 4 bases, with 7 bases between. CDR3 sequence reads: CSATGSYGYTF. The CDR3 DNA is TGCAGTGCTACAGGGAGCTATGGCTACACCTTC.

The gene calls are TRBV20-1 and TRBJ2-6; no reliable D call. V lost 0 bases and J lost 1, with 16 bases in between. The CDR3 totals 18 residues. CDR1 and CDR2 (germline): DFQATT, SNEGSKA (reference sequence). The CDR3 is CSARDLSSYQSGANVLTF. The CDR3 DNA reads TGCAGTGCTAGAGATCTGTCGTCCTATCAATCTGGGGCCAACGTCCTGACTTTC.